This T cell receptor (beta chain) was identified in a study of T-cell reconstitution after alpha-beta-depleted transplantation in children. The CDR3 spans 14 residues. CDR1 is SSHAT and CDR2 is FNYEAQ in the germline V gene (reference sequence). V shed 6 bases and J shed 9 bases, with 19 bases lying between them. Preparation of the TCRbeta library was carried out with unique molecular identifiers. From the PCR reads, TCRdb called clonotypes with MiXCR, one entry per CDR3 protein. This sample has around 500,000 distinct CDR3 sequences, with approximately 12% found just once. This TCR was recovered from a human donor who donated a stem cell graft to a child with combined immunodeficiency. The V and J genes are TRBV7-7 and TRBJ2-3, with D possibly matching TRBD2 (6 bases). The sequenced sample was PBMCs from the stem cell graft donor, obtained from the stem cell graft. The CDR3 sequence is CASSQAGQLGTQYF. In DNA form, the CDR3 reads TGTGCCAGCAGTCAAGCGGGCCAATTAGGCACGCAGTATTTT.